The 27 T cell receptor beta chains presented below share a single source sample, sequenced in a study of control samples from healthy donors and cancer patients. TCRdb's copy holds only in-frame clones and misses some; the assay was immunoSEQ multiplex PCR. The sample includes hundreds of thousands of clones, over 75% seen only once; the top ten take approximately 6.3%. The sequenced sample consisted of PBMCs. The receptors were gathered from a man aged 35 to 55 with head and neck cancer.

The V call is TRBV2, the J call TRBJ2-7, with unresolved D. V was shortened by 4 bases and J by 5 bases, with 9 bases between the two germline ends. The CDR3 covers 12 residues. Germline V gene lookup returns CDR1 SNHLY and CDR2 FYNNEI. The chain's CDR3 is CASSVERNEQYF. The CDR3 DNA is TGTGCCAGCAGTGTAGAACGAAACGAGCAGTACTTC.

The gene calls are TRBV18 and TRBJ2-3; weak D call: TRBD1 (6 bases). CDR3 size: 19 residues. Germline CDR1 KGHSH, CDR2 LQKENI. V was clipped by 4 bases and J by 0 bases, with 23 bases between them. In nucleotides, the CDR3 is TGTGCCAGCTCACTATTTGGACAGACGAACACCTTTAGCACAGATACGCAGTATTTT. Translating gives CASSLFGQTNTFSTDTQYF. Looking up the rest from reference TRBV18 and TRBJ2-3 gives the full variable domain: NAGVMQNPRHLVRRRGQEARLRCSPMKGHSHVYWYRQLPEEGLKFMVYLQKENIIDESGMPKERFSAEFPKEGPSILRIQQVVRGDSAAYFCASSLFGQTNTFSTDTQYFGPGTRLTVL.

The CDR3 sequence: CASSPAWVAGGPETQYF. CDR3 bases: TGTGCCAGCAGCCCAGCATGGGTGGCGGGAGGGCCGGAGACCCAGTACTTC. The chain combines TRBV3-1 (or the pseudogene TRBV3-2) with TRBJ2-5; 9 bases agree with TRBD2. Germline loops: CDR1 LGHDT, CDR2 YNNKEL (reference sequence). V dropped 4 bases and J dropped 5; count of bases not matched to a gene: 14. There are 17 residues in the CDR3.

The V and J genes are TRBV5-6 and TRBJ1-6; D gene uncertain. Per the germline V gene, CDR1 is SGHDT and CDR2 is YYEEEE. This CDR3 contains 17 residues. Trimming took off 2 bases at V and 2 bases at J, with 14 bases between the two ends. This chain's CDR3 is CASSFGRNPAYNSPLHF. In DNA form, the CDR3 reads TGTGCCAGCAGCTTCGGACGGAACCCAGCCTATAATTCACCCCTCCACTTT.

This clone has just one count. The chain is built from TRBV19 and TRBJ1-1; no reliable D call. Germline CDR1 reads LNHDA; CDR2 reads SQIVND (reference sequence). This CDR3 is 13 amino acids long. Trimming shortened V by 10 bases and J by 3 bases, and 15 bases separated the two germline ends. The CDR3 DNA is TGTGCCACCACCGGGCCCGCGGACACTGAAGCTTTCTTT. Its protein is CATTGPADTEAFF. Using reference TRBV19 and TRBJ1-1 for the parts outside the CDR3, the full variable domain is DGGITQSPKYLFRKEGQNVTLSCEQNLNHDAMYWYRQDPGQGLRLIYYSQIVNDFQKGDIAEGYSVSREKKESFPLTVTSAQKNPTAFYLCATTGPADTEAFFGQGTRLTVV.

The CDR3 protein is CASSLEGTNTDTQYF. Written as DNA, the CDR3 is TGCGCCAGCAGTTTAGAAGGGACTAACACAGATACGCAGTATTTT. The J gene is TRBJ2-3, the V gene TRBV10-1; 7 bases match TRBD2. V was pared by 5 bases and J by 2 bases, with 7 bases of the junction left unmatched. Germline CDR1 and CDR2: WNHNN and SYGVQD (reference sequence). The CDR3 runs 15 residues.

The chain is built from TRBV6-4 and TRBJ2-1; 11 positions agree with TRBD1. CDR3 size: 15 residues. Germline CDR1 MRHNA, CDR2 SNTAGT. Trimming cost V 0 bases and J 6 bases; bases outside gene matches: 1. DNA for the CDR3: TGTGCCAGCAGTGACTCCGGGACAGGGGGCAATGAGCAGTTCTTC. Its translation: CASSDSGTGGNEQFF.

The chain uses TRBV14 and TRBJ2-1, with 10 bases identical to TRBD2. J gave up 2 bases and V 4 bases, and 2 bases lay outside the gene matches. Per germline, CDR1 SGHDN and CDR2 FVKESK. CDR3 length: 15 residues. This chain's CDR3 is CASSPLAGAYNEQFF. CDR3 bases: TGTGCCAGCAGCCCCCTAGCGGGGGCCTACAATGAGCAGTTCTTC.

V is TRBV6-6 and J is TRBJ2-7; D not certain. CDR3 length: 13 residues. Germline V lookup: CDR1 MNHNY, CDR2 SVGAGI (reference sequence). Trimming removed 0 bases at V and 6 bases at J, with 9 bases between. The CDR3 DNA follows: TGTGCCAGCAGTTACTCGTCCAGGCCCGAGCAGTACTTC. This encodes CASSYSSRPEQYF.

The V and J genes are TRBV6-1 and TRBJ1-1; no definite D call. Trimming took off 0 bases at V and 3 bases at J, with 8 bases between the two ends. The CDR3 is 14 amino acids. In germline, CDR1 is MNHNS, CDR2 SASEGT. CDR3 nucleotides: TGTGCCAGCAGTGAAGCGGGCAGTTACACTGAAGCTTTCTTT. It encodes CASSEAGSYTEAFF.

The J gene is TRBJ2-7, the V gene TRBV30, with D tentatively TRBD2 (5 bases). V lost 3 bases and J lost 3, with 9 bases in between. Germline loops: CDR1 GTSNPN, CDR2 SVGIG (reference sequence). This CDR3 has 12 residues. The CDR3 DNA reads as TGTGCCTGGAGGGGCCGGGGCTACGAGCAGTACTTC. Amino acids: CAWRGRGYEQYF. The full variable domain, in which reference TRBV30 and TRBJ2-7 provide the parts outside the CDR3, is SQTIHQWPATLVQPVGSPLSLECTVEGTSNPNLYWYRQAAGRGLQLLFYSVGIGQISSEVPQNLSASRPQDRQFILSSKKLLLSDSGFYLCAWRGRGYEQYFGPGTRLTVT.

The V and J genes are TRBV5-5 and TRBJ2-7; no firm D call. The CDR3 consists of 15 residues. Germline assignment: CDR1 SGHKS and CDR2 YYEKEE (reference sequence). V was shortened by 0 bases and J by 0 bases, with 10 bases between the two germline ends. CDR3 sequence: CASSLEGLSSYEQYF. In nucleotides, the CDR3 is TGTGCCAGCAGCTTGGAGGGCCTCAGCTCCTACGAGCAGTACTTC.

The chain carries TRBV19 and TRBJ1-1; D remains unclear. Trimming took off 5 bases at V and 3 bases at J, with 16 bases between the two ends. From germline, CDR1 is LNHDA and CDR2 SQIVND (reference sequence). The CDR3 contains 15 residues. Written as DNA, the CDR3 is TGTGCCAGTAGTCCAAAATCTGACGGGTACACTGAAGCTTTCTTT. Its translation: CASSPKSDGYTEAFF. The entire variable domain, with the rest obtained from reference TRBV19 and TRBJ1-1, is as follows: DGGITQSPKYLFRKEGQNVTLSCEQNLNHDAMYWYRQDPGQGLRLIYYSQIVNDFQKGDIAEGYSVSREKKESFPLTVTSAQKNPTAFYLCASSPKSDGYTEAFFGQGTRLTVV.

This chain joins TRBV5-6 and TRBJ1-4; 9 nucleotides align to TRBD1. Losses at the gene ends were 3 bases for V and 3 bases for J; bases not matched to a gene: 6. Germline lookup yields CDR1 SGHDT and CDR2 YYEEEE. This CDR3 contains 16 residues. The CDR3 DNA is TGTGCCAGCAGCTCTTCACAGGGGGCTTCTAATGAAAAACTGTTTTTT. This gives the protein CASSSSQGASNEKLFF.

V usage is TRBV28 and J usage is TRBJ1-5; 7 bases agree with TRBD1. CDR1 is MDHEN and CDR2 is SYDVKM in the germline V gene. The CDR3 runs 16 residues. Trimming removed 4 bases from V and 1 base from J; junction bases left unmatched: 7. CDR3 amino acids: CASSSSGGTSNQPQHF. The DNA for the CDR3 is TGTGCCAGCAGTTCTTCAGGGGGTACAAGCAATCAGCCCCAGCATTTT.

The rearrangement joins TRBV14 to TRBJ1-4; D is ambiguous. V was pared by 1 base and J by 7 bases, with 7 bases between. Germline CDR1 is SGHDN and CDR2 is FVKESK. The CDR3 is 13 residues long. CDR3 sequence: CASSQALGEKLFF. The CDR3 DNA reads as TGTGCCAGCAGCCAAGCTCTAGGTGAAAAACTGTTTTTT.

The CDR3 region is CASSRDTNYGYTF. In DNA, the CDR3 is TGTGCCAGCAGTCGGGACACTAACTATGGCTACACCTTC. This sequence joins TRBV6-5 and TRBJ1-2; D perhaps matches TRBD1 (6 bases). This CDR3 region has 13 residues. Germline V lookup: CDR1 MNHEY, CDR2 SVGAGI. Trimming removed 5 bases from V and 0 bases from J, with 7 bases in between.

The rearrangement joins TRBV5-5 to TRBJ2-7, with TRBD2 identical over 10 bases. The germline V gene encodes CDR1 SGHKS and CDR2 YYEKEE (reference sequence). CDR3 length equals 17 residues. With V trimmed by 3 bases and J by 3 bases, 12 bases remained unmatched. The CDR3 here is CASSSTRQGLANYEQYF. The CDR3 DNA follows: TGTGCCAGCAGCTCCACACGGCAGGGACTAGCGAACTACGAGCAGTACTTC.

The rearrangement joins TRBV7-2 to TRBJ2-5, with D maybe TRBD1 (6 bases). This CDR3 contains 15 residues. Germline V CDR1 and CDR2: SGHTA, FQGNSA. V shed 2 bases and J shed 1 base, with 11 bases lying between them. Here the CDR3 reads CASSLLSGAQETQYF. The CDR3 region has the DNA TGTGCCAGCAGCTTATTGTCAGGGGCCCAAGAGACCCAGTACTTC.

The chain employs TRBV18 and TRBJ2-1; 7 nucleotides align to TRBD1. The germline V gene encodes CDR1 KGHSH and CDR2 LQKENI. Losses at the gene ends were 3 bases for V and 6 bases for J; bases not matched to a gene: 8. The CDR3 extends over 15 amino acids. The CDR3 DNA follows: TGTGCCAGCTCACCCCCGAGACAGGGAAGCAATGAGCAGTTCTTC. It yields the protein CASSPPRQGSNEQFF. Full variable domain (rest looked up from reference TRBV18 and TRBJ2-1): NAGVMQNPRHLVRRRGQEARLRCSPMKGHSHVYWYRQLPEEGLKFMVYLQKENIIDESGMPKERFSAEFPKEGPSILRIQQVVRGDSAAYFCASSPPRQGSNEQFFGPGTRLTVL.

The gene calls are TRBV24-1 and TRBJ2-3; a possible D gene is TRBD2 (6 bases). The CDR3 totals 14 residues. Germline CDR1 and CDR2: KGHDR and SFDVKD. Trimming left V 10 bases short and J 0 bases short, with 13 bases between. CDR3: CATASSVSTDTQYF. CDR3 coding DNA: TGTGCCACGGCCTCTAGCGTCAGCACAGATACGCAGTATTTT.

The rearrangement links TRBV18 to TRBJ1-1, with D uncertain. Per the germline V gene, CDR1 is KGHSH and CDR2 is LQKENI. The V end was cut by 5 bases, the J end by 0 bases, with 13 bases between. The CDR3 covers 15 residues. The CDR3 nucleotides are TGTGCCAGCTCAAGCCCATTTGGCATGAACACTGAAGCTTTCTTT. It translates to CASSSPFGMNTEAFF.

The chain carries TRBV4-1 and TRBJ2-1; TRBD1 aligns across 7 bases. This CDR3 spans 14 amino acids. Germline lookup yields CDR1 MGHRA and CDR2 YSYEKL. Germline trimming cut 3 bases from V and 5 bases from J; bases unmatched to any gene: 4. Here the CDR3 reads CASSHKQGHNEQFF. In DNA form, the CDR3 reads TGCGCCAGCAGCCACAAACAGGGGCACAATGAGCAGTTCTTC.

This chain connects TRBV7-2 to TRBJ1-4, with D unresolved. The CDR3 runs to 15 residues. The germline gives CDR1 SGHTA, CDR2 FQGNSA. V lost 1 base and J lost 5, with 11 bases in between. CDR3 sequence: CASSLDPGVNEKLFF. CDR3 DNA sequence: TGTGCCAGCAGCTTAGATCCCGGTGTGAATGAAAAACTGTTTTTT. The variable domain in full, completed from reference TRBV7-2 and TRBJ1-4, reads GAGVSQSPSNKVTEKGKDVELRCDPISGHTALYWYRQSLGQGLEFLIYFQGNSAPDKSGLPSDRFSAERTGGSVSTLTIQRTQQEDSAVYLCASSLDPGVNEKLFFGSGTQLSVL.

The V call is TRBV7-2, the J call TRBJ2-7; 7 bases map to TRBD1. The CDR3 loop spans 15 amino acids. J lost 6 bases, V lost 1 base, and 9 bases had no gene match. Germline V gene sequence: CDR1 SGHTA, CDR2 FQGNSA. CDR3 sequence: CASSLDFRGKIEQYF. The CDR3 region has the DNA TGTGCCAGCAGCTTAGATTTCAGGGGGAAGATCGAGCAGTACTTC.

CDR3 loop: CASSPGTSLTGELFF. Here the CDR3 DNA reads TGTGCCAGCAGTCCCGGGACTAGCCTCACCGGGGAGCTGTTTTTT. The rearrangement uses TRBV6-5 and TRBJ2-2, with 9 positions matching TRBD2. The CDR3 consists of 15 residues. The germline CDR1 and CDR2 sequences are MNHEY and SVGAGI. V lost 5 bases and J lost 4; bases outside the gene matches: 5.

To note about this clone: Other DNA variants within this sample encode the same CDR3. J is TRBJ1-5 and V is TRBV11-2; D may be TRBD1 (6 bases). V lost 5 bases, J lost 4 bases, and 9 bases lay in between. The CDR3 extends over 13 amino acids. Per the germline V gene, CDR1 is SGHAT and CDR2 is FQNNGV. The CDR3 loop reads CASSATGNQPQHF. The DNA for the CDR3 is TGTGCCAGCAGCGCAACAGGGAATCAGCCCCAGCATTTT. Variable domain in full (rest from reference TRBV11-2 and TRBJ1-5): EAGVAQSPRYKIIEKRQSVAFWCNPISGHATLYWYQQILGQGPKLLIQFQNNGVVDDSQLPKDRFSAERLKGVDSTLKIQPAKLEDSAVYLCASSATGNQPQHFGDGTRLSIL.